By share, the clone carrying this T cell receptor beta chain counts as large. The antigen is undetermined. In germline, CDR1 is MGHRA, CDR2 YSYEKL. Losses at the gene ends were 0 bases for V and 5 bases for J; bases not matched to a gene: 9. The CDR3 length is 17 residues. PCR primers comprised 60 Vbeta and 13 Jbeta primers. Per the authors' pipeline: Later, 65 million to 85 million unique TCR beta chains were counted in an analysis, and roughly 11 million of them were shared. Only in-frame clones appear in the TCRdb table, and some are missing; sequencing was by immunoSEQ multiplex PCR. V, J and clone size are those of that table, while D and trimming were read from the DNA. This table has approximately 150,000 clones, 65% to 85% appearing once. This entry is derived from a study of cytomegalovirus exposure and HLA in healthy donors. General study points: The investigators catalogued 150 to 200 TCR beta chains as cytomegalovirus-associated. Later on, an analysis tied 18,000 or so TCR beta sequences to HLA alleles at 0.05 false discovery rate.

At the time of sampling, donors were nominally healthy, though unrecorded immune exposures were likely. This TCR was recovered from a woman aged 40 to 49 in good health and CMV-seropositive. The rearrangement uses TRBV4-1 and TRBJ2-1; 8 nucleotides agree with TRBD2. The sample comprised PBMCs. CDR3 bases: TGCGCCAGCAGCCAAGATGGACTAGCCCTCCCACACAATGAGCAGTTCTTC. Protein: CASSQDGLALPHNEQFF.